This TCR beta chain came from a study of blood T cell repertoires in COVID-19. V lost 4 bases to trimming and J lost 4 bases, with 11 bases between them. The germline V gene encodes CDR1 SGHRS and CDR2 YFSETQ. The CDR3 is 13 residues long. In the original analysis: Estimated nucleated cell counts came from reference gene primer amplification. Profiled with immunoSEQ multiplex PCR; TCRdb holds only in-frame clones, not every one. V, J and clone size are taken as reported in that table, and D and trimming were inferred from the DNA itself. Of approximately 140,000 clones in the sample, about four fifths were seen once. In this sample, this clone turned up once.

The clonotype was recovered from a human donor with acute or convalescent COVID-19. The donor label of this sample is uncertain. The sequenced sample was peripheral blood. The chain recombines TRBV5-1 with TRBJ1-1; no clear D gene. CDR3 DNA: TGCGCCAGCAGCCCGGGTCAAGTCACTGAAGCTTTCTTT. This translates into CASSPGQVTEAFF.